Below are 17 T cell receptor beta chains sequenced from a single sample in a study of identical twins. One entry per CDR3 protein results from TCRdb running MiXCR on the 5' RACE reads. The profile shows hundreds of thousands of distinct CDR3 sequences, more than 9% of them singletons. The data were also submitted as part of a second study, on yellow fever vaccine responses in identical twins.

The sample taken for sequencing was PBMCs. These receptors all stem from a woman between 18 and 29 years old in good health.

This clonotype appeared a few times. A read error may account for a junction end that differs from germline. CDR3: CASSPENTGKLFF. The CDR3 nucleotides are TGTGCCAGCAGCCCAGAGAACACCGGGAAGCTGTTTTTT. V gene TRBV7-9 combines with J gene TRBJ2-2; tentatively, D is TRBD2 (5 bases). Per the germline V gene, CDR1 is SEHNR and CDR2 is FQNEAQ (reference sequence). The CDR3 consists of 13 residues.

The V call is TRBV12-5, the J call TRBJ1-5; unclear D gene. This CDR3 is built from 14 residues. Trimming took 1 base from V and 5 from J, leaving 9 bases between them. Germline V gives CDR1 LGHNT, CDR2 FRNRAP. The CDR3 here is CASGLGAPHQPQHF. The CDR3 bases are TGTGCTAGTGGTTTGGGCGCCCCCCATCAGCCCCAGCATTTT.

The chain has TRBV4-2 and TRBJ1-4; 10 nucleotides line up with TRBD1. The germline V gene has CDR1 LGHNA and CDR2 YNFKEQ. V was clipped by 2 bases and J by 7 bases; unmatched bases: 4. The CDR3 is 15 amino acids. The CDR3 bases are TGTGCCAGCAGCCAAAGGACAGGGGGTGGTGAAAAACTGTTTTTT. Translation: CASSQRTGGGEKLFF.

The genes are TRBV20-1 and TRBJ2-7; the match to TRBD1 covers 8 bases. The CDR3 extends over 15 amino acids. Unmatched junction bases numbered 6, after V lost 0 bases and J lost 2 bases. The V gene's germline CDR1 is DFQATT and CDR2 SNEGSKA (reference sequence). The CDR3, as DNA: TGCAGTGCTAGAGAGGGACAGGCGGTTCCCTACGAGCAGTACTTC. Protein product: CSAREGQAVPYEQYF.

This clonotype came up many times. The gene calls are TRBV12-3 or TRBV12-4 and TRBJ2-2; no firm D call. The CDR3 consists of 13 residues. The V and J ends lost 8 bases and 6 bases respectively, with 13 bases between them. For the CDR3, the DNA is TGTGCCAGCTCGCCAGACACAGCCGGGGAGCTGTTTTTT. This codes for CASSPDTAGELFF.

This clonotype was observed a few times. In DNA, the CDR3 is TGTGCCAGCAGTTACCTACCGGGGGGTCGGAATGAGCAGTTCTTC. Its translation is CASSYLPGGRNEQFF. The V call is TRBV6-5, the J call TRBJ2-1, with 7 bases that match TRBD2. CDR3 size: 15 residues. J lost 7 bases, V lost 2 bases, and 8 bases had no gene match. Germline CDR1 and CDR2: MNHEY and SVGAGI.

This clonotype was counted many times. The rearrangement links TRBV20-1 to TRBJ1-1; D is perhaps TRBD1 (6 bases). The V and J ends lost 6 bases and 5 bases respectively, with 19 bases between them. Germline V gene data show CDR1 as DFQATT and CDR2 as SNEGSKA (reference sequence). This CDR3 has 14 residues. CDR3 sequence reads: CSAKLNPGVTEAFF. CDR3 sequence (DNA): TGCAGTGCCAAATTAAACCCAGGGGTAACTGAAGCTTTCTTT.

This clonotype was picked up many times. The chain joins TRBV15 to TRBJ2-1; TRBD2 matches 7 bases. Looked up from germline, CDR1 is LNHNV and CDR2 is YYDKDF (reference sequence). The CDR3 length is 15 residues. The V segment lost 0 bases and the J segment 6 bases; nucleotides outside the gene matches: 5. The CDR3 protein is CATSRDPGGGNEQFF. Written as DNA, the CDR3 is TGTGCCACCAGCAGAGATCCGGGGGGAGGCAATGAGCAGTTCTTC.

V gene TRBV12-3 or TRBV12-4 combines with J gene TRBJ1-2; D ambiguous. This CDR3 has 15 amino acids. V lost 4 bases, J lost 4 bases, and 16 bases lay in between. CDR3 region: CASSSSGPRIYGYTF. In DNA form, the CDR3 reads TGTGCCAGCAGTTCCTCCGGGCCTCGAATCTATGGCTACACCTTC.

This clonotype was found a few times. The rearrangement links TRBV19 to TRBJ1-5; D is ambiguous. The CDR3 consists of 15 residues. Germline assignment: CDR1 LNHDA and CDR2 SQIVND (reference sequence). Trimming left V 1 base short and J 6 bases short, with 13 bases between. Here the CDR3 reads CASSIAQIAGQPQHF. CDR3 nucleotides: TGTGCCAGTAGTATAGCTCAGATTGCGGGTCAGCCCCAGCATTTT.

The chain combines TRBV6-1 with TRBJ1-6; TRBD1 agrees at 7 bases. J was trimmed by 8 bases and V by 6 bases; bases with no gene match: 7. Germline V lookup: CDR1 MNHNS, CDR2 SASEGT. CDR3 length equals 14 residues. CDR3 loop: CASSQRGGDSPLHF. For the CDR3, the DNA is TGTGCCAGCAGCCAACGAGGGGGCGATTCACCCCTCCACTTT.

This clonotype occurred a few times. The chain has TRBV29-1 and TRBJ2-3; 14 nucleotides match TRBD2. J lost 1 base, V lost 5 bases, and 11 bases had no gene match. The CDR3 runs 18 residues. Germline CDR1 and CDR2: SQVTM and ANQGSEA. The CDR3: CSVIPGTSGGRGTDTQYF. As DNA, the CDR3 is TGCAGCGTTATACCCGGGACTAGCGGGGGCCGGGGCACAGATACGCAGTATTTT.

The gene calls are TRBV4-1 and TRBJ2-1; TRBD2 agrees at 12 bases. This CDR3 spans 17 amino acids. V shed 4 bases and J 0 bases; nucleotides not matched to a gene: 4. Germline V gene sequence: CDR1 MGHRA, CDR2 YSYEKL. CDR3 DNA: TGCGCCAGCAGCCTAGGACTAGCGGGAAGCTCCTACAATGAGCAGTTCTTC. This encodes CASSLGLAGSSYNEQFF.

This chain joins TRBV7-9 and TRBJ2-7; TRBD1 might be the D (5 bases). There are 15 residues in the CDR3. Germline CDR1 SEHNR, CDR2 FQNEAQ (reference sequence). V lost 3 bases, J lost 2 bases, and 14 bases lay in between. The CDR3 DNA sequence: TGTGCCAGCAGCTTGGGGCCGGGCAGCACCTACGAGCAGTACGTC. This codes for CASSLGPGSTYEQYV.

This clonotype was observed a few times. The rearrangement links TRBV28 to TRBJ1-3, with 8 bases identical to TRBD1. The CDR3 loop spans 14 amino acids. Trimming at V came to 5 bases and at J to 5 bases, leaving 5 bases not matched to a gene. In germline, CDR1 is MDHEN, CDR2 SYDVKM. The CDR3: CASSPRDRRNTIYF. In DNA form, the CDR3 reads TGTGCCAGCAGTCCCAGGGACAGGAGAAACACCATATATTTT.

The V call is TRBV6-1, the J call TRBJ1-4, with 8 positions matching TRBD1. Looked up from germline, CDR1 is MNHNS and CDR2 is SASEGT. The trim removed 5 bases at V and 7 bases at J, leaving 6 bases unmatched. The CDR3 has 14 residues. The CDR3 sequence is CASSPGTGGEKLFF. The CDR3 DNA reads TGTGCCAGCAGTCCCGGGACAGGAGGTGAAAAACTGTTTTTT.

This clonotype appeared a few times. The J gene is TRBJ1-2, the V gene TRBV6-5; 7 bases line up with TRBD1. V was pared by 4 bases and J by 8 bases, with 19 bases of the junction left unmatched. Germline CDR1 and CDR2: MNHEY and SVGAGI. This CDR3 contains 17 residues. The CDR3 sequence is CASSSEGAQPGLGGYTF. CDR3 sequence (DNA): TGTGCCAGCAGTTCCGAGGGGGCCCAACCCGGCTTAGGCGGCTACACCTTC.